The clone carrying this TCR beta chain was seen only a few times. Antigen specificity is unknown. Assay used: immunoSEQ multiplex PCR; TCRdb lists only in-frame clones, some missing. Found here are some 41,000 clones, more than 75% of them singletons; the top ten hold 2.9%. The data were taken from a study of lymphopenia after photon versus proton radiotherapy. Study conclusions and caveats: Under photons, naive T cells and diversity fell while effector/memory populations rose. Only patients who died were analyzed for survival; proton advantage is unproven.

Trimming took 6 bases from V and 7 from J; bases not matched to a gene: 4. This CDR3 contains 13 residues. The germline CDR1 and CDR2 sequences are LNHDA and SQIVND (reference sequence). The material was peripheral blood, obtained from a patient treated with photon-based radiotherapy. The chain joins TRBV19 to TRBJ1-5; TRBD1 aligns across 9 bases. The sequence derives from a man aged 50 to 59 with gastric cancer. The CDR3 loop is CASRGTGKQPQHF. CDR3 nucleotide sequence: TGTGCCAGTAGGGGGACAGGGAAGCAGCCCCAGCATTTT.